This T cell receptor (beta chain) emerged from a study of blood T cell repertoires in COVID-19. For the study at large: Material from acute and convalescent COVID-19 was sourced from the United States, Italy and Spain. Nucleic acid was either cDNA or gDNA, and it came from T cells, B-cell-depleted T cells, or PBMCs.

In the authors' workflow: Amplification from reference gene primers served as the basis for estimated nucleated cell counts. Sequencing used immunoSEQ multiplex PCR; TCRdb keeps in-frame clones, though not all of them. Clone size and the V and J calls come from that table; the DNA yielded D and trimming. The table lists 180,000 or so clones, approximately 83% of them singletons, with under 3.5% in the top ten. The germline CDR1 and CDR2 sequences are MDHEN and SYDVKM. This CDR3 has 15 amino acids. Between the trimmed V and J ends, which lost 5 bases and 7 bases, there was a span of 18 bases. The TCR originated in a man aged 60-69 years with acute or convalescent COVID-19. The chain combines TRBV28 with TRBJ1-5; D remains ambiguous. Specimen: peripheral blood. CDR3 loop: CASSPPGEGEQPQHF. In nucleotides, the CDR3 is TGTGCCAGCAGTCCCCCTGGCGAGGGAGAACAGCCCCAGCATTTT.